The next 18 T cell receptor beta chains were all read from a single sample in a study of CD8+ T cells in alopecia areata. RNA, once extracted, was reverse transcribed into cDNA for use as the sequencing template. Only in-frame clones appear in the TCRdb table, and some are missing; sequencing was by immunoSEQ multiplex PCR. Of 200,000 to 250,000 clones in the sample, more than 45% were seen once. Treatment meaning: oral pan-JAK inhibitor, 5-10 mg twice daily. The sample consisted of CD4+ T cells sorted from blood, taken at week 4, from a patient treated with tofacitinib. All receptors derive from a human donor with alopecia areata.

The chain links TRBV5-1 to TRBJ2-5; D call uncertain. Germline V gives CDR1 SGHRS, CDR2 YFSETQ. This CDR3 comprises 11 residues. Trimming took 5 bases from V and 2 from J, leaving 4 bases between them. For the CDR3, the DNA is TGCGCCAGCAGGTCTCAAGAGACCCAGTACTTC. This translates into CASRSQETQYF.

The chain couples TRBV30 to TRBJ1-4, with D maybe TRBD1 (5 bases). CDR1 GTSNPN and CDR2 SVGIG come from the germline V gene (reference sequence). The V gene lost 5 bases and the J gene lost 4 bases, with 14 bases spanning the gap. The CDR3 contains 14 residues. The CDR3 DNA reads as TGTGCCTGGGAACCGGGACGGAATAATGAAAAACTGTTTTTT. Translating gives CAWEPGRNNEKLFF.

The chain links TRBV27 to TRBJ2-6, with D unclear. The CDR3 is 17 residues long. V was pared by 0 bases and J by 0 bases, with 9 bases between. Germline CDR1 and CDR2: MNHEY and SMNVEV (reference sequence). The CDR3 loop is CASSLSGTNSGANVLTF. The CDR3 nucleotides are TGTGCCAGCAGTTTATCGGGAACGAACTCTGGGGCCAACGTCCTGACTTTC.

V is TRBV20-1 and J is TRBJ2-7; possible D gene TRBD2, 5 bases. From germline, CDR1 is DFQATT and CDR2 SNEGSKA (reference sequence). The CDR3 is 11 residues long. The germline V and J ends were trimmed by 5 bases and 2 bases, with 7 bases remaining between them. CDR3 in DNA: TGCAGTGCTTTCGGGGCCTACGAGCAGTACTTC. Encoded protein: CSAFGAYEQYF.

In this sample, this clone turned up a few times. V and J are TRBV4-3 and TRBJ2-1; the D gene is possibly TRBD1 (6 bases). The CDR3 contains 14 residues. Germline V lookup: CDR1 LGHNA, CDR2 YSLEER. Trimming left V 1 base short and J 6 bases short, with 10 bases between. The CDR3 DNA reads as TGCGCCAGCAGCCAAGTGGTACAGGGCAATGAGCAGTTCTTC. Translating it yields CASSQVVQGNEQFF.

The V gene is TRBV11-2, the J gene TRBJ1-2; D remains ambiguous. The CDR3 sequence is 13 residues long. CDR1 and CDR2 from the germline V gene are SGHAT and FQNNGV. V lost 1 base and J lost 4, with 7 bases in between. The CDR3 bases are TGTGCCAGCAGCTTAGGAGCCAGCTATGGCTACACCTTC. It specifies CASSLGASYGYTF.

This clone was observed a handful of times. The rearrangement links TRBV5-1 to TRBJ2-1; 8 nucleotides align to TRBD1. The CDR3 totals 15 residues. Germline CDR1 and CDR2: SGHRS and YFSETQ. The ends lost 0 bases at V and 6 bases at J; junction bases unmatched: 5. CDR3 bases: TGCGCCAGCAGCTTGGGGCCGGGACAGGTCAATGAGCAGTTCTTC. As protein: CASSLGPGQVNEQFF.

The chain carries TRBV5-1 and TRBJ2-3; TRBD2 agrees at 8 bases. From germline, CDR1 is SGHRS and CDR2 YFSETQ. The CDR3 is 17 residues long. V shed 1 base and J 3 bases; nucleotides not matched to a gene: 10. The CDR3 here is CASSLSIAGRSTDTQYF. In nucleotides, the CDR3 is TGCGCCAGCAGCTTGTCAATAGCGGGGAGGTCGACAGATACGCAGTATTTT.

The rearrangement links TRBV11-2 to TRBJ2-1; 7 bases line up with TRBD1. The trim removed 5 bases at V and 6 bases at J, leaving 13 bases unmatched. The germline V gene encodes CDR1 SGHAT and CDR2 FQNNGV. This CDR3 comprises 16 residues. The CDR3 DNA sequence: TGTGCCAGCAGCCTCATTGTGACAGGGAATTTCAATGAGCAGTTCTTC. This translates into CASSLIVTGNFNEQFF.

This clone was observed a few times. The chain has TRBV14 and TRBJ1-4; D unclear. CDR1 is SGHDN and CDR2 is FVKESK in the germline V gene. The CDR3 is 14 amino acids. V lost 0 bases, J lost 6 bases, and 8 bases lay in between. The CDR3 coding sequence is TGTGCCAGCAGCCAAGACACAGTAGATGAAAAACTGTTTTTT. This codes for CASSQDTVDEKLFF.

The V call is TRBV14, the J call TRBJ2-7; D not resolved. This CDR3 is 12 amino acids long. Trimming cost V 4 bases and J 0 bases, with 4 bases left between them. Germline lookup yields CDR1 SGHDN and CDR2 FVKESK. The CDR3: CASSPSSYEQYF. The CDR3 DNA follows: TGTGCCAGCAGCCCCAGCTCCTACGAGCAGTACTTC.

The gene calls are TRBV19 and TRBJ2-6, with TRBD1 as a possible D gene (6 bases). The CDR3 runs 15 residues. Germline V gene sequence: CDR1 LNHDA, CDR2 SQIVND (reference sequence). V lost 6 bases, J lost 2 bases, and 11 bases lay in between. In nucleotides, the CDR3 is TGTGCCAGTAGACAGGGAATAGCTGGGGCCAACGTCCTGACTTTC. This sequence encodes CASRQGIAGANVLTF.

This chain connects TRBV7-2 to TRBJ2-3, with D hard to call. In germline, CDR1 is SGHTA, CDR2 FQGNSA. The length of the CDR3 is 11 residues. Trimming left V 8 bases short and J 6 bases short, with 9 bases between. DNA of the CDR3: TGTGCCAGCGCGGAGCTGGATACGCAGTATTTT. Amino acids: CASAELDTQYF.

The chain employs TRBV7-7 and TRBJ2-7; D perhaps matches TRBD1 (6 bases). The CDR3 spans 13 residues. Between the trimmed V and J ends, which lost 5 bases and 6 bases, there was a span of 14 bases. Germline V gene data show CDR1 as SSHAT and CDR2 as FNYEAQ (reference sequence). DNA of the CDR3: TGTGCCAGCAGCATGGACAGTTTTGGCGAGCAGTACTTC. It yields the protein CASSMDSFGEQYF.

V gene TRBV18 combines with J gene TRBJ1-2; D may be TRBD1 (5 bases). The CDR3 runs to 14 residues. The germline CDR1 and CDR2 sequences are KGHSH and LQKENI. V lost 2 bases to trimming and J lost 3 bases, with 10 bases between them. The CDR3 protein is CASSPIGDDYGYTF. Written as DNA, the CDR3 is TGTGCCAGCTCACCAATAGGGGACGACTATGGCTACACCTTC.

This chain uses TRBV5-1 with TRBJ2-7, with D possibly TRBD1 on 5 matching bases. The germline V gene encodes CDR1 SGHRS and CDR2 YFSETQ. CDR3 size: 13 residues. V was shortened by 5 bases and J by 0 bases, with 9 bases between the two germline ends. The CDR3 region is CASSVDNSYEQYF. The CDR3 DNA reads TGCGCCAGCAGTGTGGACAACTCCTACGAGCAGTACTTC.

The chain couples TRBV11-2 to TRBJ2-1; D unresolved. The CDR3 is 13 residues long. Germline assignment: CDR1 SGHAT and CDR2 FQNNGV. The V and J ends lost 4 bases and 10 bases respectively, with 14 bases between them. CDR3 amino acids: CASSSLVLSEQFF. The CDR3 DNA is TGTGCCAGCAGCTCACTTGTCTTGAGCGAGCAGTTCTTC.

This chain connects TRBV30 to TRBJ1-1, with 8 bases identical to TRBD1. V dropped 7 bases and J dropped 0; count of bases not matched to a gene: 13. Per germline, CDR1 GTSNPN and CDR2 SVGIG (reference sequence). This CDR3 has 16 residues. CDR3 bases: TGTGCCTCCAGACAGGGGCAGAGAAGCATGAACACTGAAGCTTTCTTT. Encoded protein: CASRQGQRSMNTEAFF.